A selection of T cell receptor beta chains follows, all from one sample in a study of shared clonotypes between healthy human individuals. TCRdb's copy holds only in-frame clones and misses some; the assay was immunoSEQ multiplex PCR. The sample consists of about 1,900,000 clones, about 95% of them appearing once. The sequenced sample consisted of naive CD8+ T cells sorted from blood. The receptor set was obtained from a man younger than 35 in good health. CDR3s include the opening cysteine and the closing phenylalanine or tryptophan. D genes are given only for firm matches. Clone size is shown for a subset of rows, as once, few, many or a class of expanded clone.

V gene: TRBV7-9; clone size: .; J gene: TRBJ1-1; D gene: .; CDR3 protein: CASSSHFRGTEAFF; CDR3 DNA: TGTGCCAGCAGCTCCCACTTCAGGGGCACTGAAGCTTTCTTT
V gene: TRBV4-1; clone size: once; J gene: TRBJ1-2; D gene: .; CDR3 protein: CASSQDPNGSYGYTF; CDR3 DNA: TGCGCCAGCAGCCAAGATCCCAACGGGAGCTATGGCTACACCTTC
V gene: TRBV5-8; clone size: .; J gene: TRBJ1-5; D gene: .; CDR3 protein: CASSLGSNQPQHF; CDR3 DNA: TGTGCCAGCAGCCTGGGCAGCAATCAGCCCCAGCATTTT
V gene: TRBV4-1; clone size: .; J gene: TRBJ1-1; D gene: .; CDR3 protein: CASSRHRDAEAFF; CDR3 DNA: TGCGCCAGCAGCCGTCACCGTGACGCTGAAGCTTTCTTT
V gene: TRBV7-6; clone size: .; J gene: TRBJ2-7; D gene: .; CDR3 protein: CASSLEGKPYEQYF; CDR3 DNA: TGTGCCAGCAGCTTAGAGGGAAAGCCCTACGAGCAGTACTTC
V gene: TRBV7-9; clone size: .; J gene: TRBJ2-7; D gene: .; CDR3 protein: CASSGVHYEQYF; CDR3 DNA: TGTGCCAGCAGCGGGGTCCACTACGAGCAGTACTTC
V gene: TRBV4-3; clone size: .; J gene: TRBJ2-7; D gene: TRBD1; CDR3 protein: CASSPLLPGTGAPAYEQYF; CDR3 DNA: TGCGCCAGCAGCCCCCTCCTCCCCGGGACAGGGGCCCCGGCCTACGAGCAGTACTTC
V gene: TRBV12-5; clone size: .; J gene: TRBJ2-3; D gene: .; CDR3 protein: CASGGIQQNTQYF; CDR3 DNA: TGTGCTAGTGGTGGGATCCAACAAAATACGCAGTATTTT
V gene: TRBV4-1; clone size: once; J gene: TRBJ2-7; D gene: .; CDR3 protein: CASSQVGQSSYEQYF; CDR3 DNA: TGCGCCAGCAGCCAAGTAGGACAGAGTTCCTACGAGCAGTACTTC
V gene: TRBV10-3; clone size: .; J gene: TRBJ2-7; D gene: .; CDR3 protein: CAISAGPQYEQYF; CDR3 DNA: TGTGCCATCAGTGCAGGGCCCCAGTACGAGCAGTACTTC
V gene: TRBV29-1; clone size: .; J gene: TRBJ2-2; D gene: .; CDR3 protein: CSVGQTNTGELFF; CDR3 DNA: TGCAGCGTTGGACAGACGAACACCGGGGAGCTGTTTTTT
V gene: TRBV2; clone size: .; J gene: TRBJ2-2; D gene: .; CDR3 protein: CASSDFRGLGTGELFF; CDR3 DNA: TGTGCCAGCAGTGACTTCAGGGGACTGGGCACCGGGGAGCTGTTTTTT
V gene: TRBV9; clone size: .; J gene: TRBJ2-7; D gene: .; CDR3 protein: CASSVDREGGGHEQYF; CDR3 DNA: TGTGCCAGCAGCGTAGACCGGGAAGGGGGTGGCCACGAGCAGTACTTC
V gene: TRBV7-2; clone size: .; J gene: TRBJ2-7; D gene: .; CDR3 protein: CASSNSYEQYF; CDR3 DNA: TGTGCCAGCAGCAACTCCTACGAGCAGTACTTC
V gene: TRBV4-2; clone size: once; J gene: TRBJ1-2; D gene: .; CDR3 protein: CASSQPSPDVAF; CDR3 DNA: TGTGCCAGCAGCCAACCCTCTCCGGACGTCGCCTTC
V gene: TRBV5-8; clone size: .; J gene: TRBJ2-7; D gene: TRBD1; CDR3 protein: CASSITGVSYEQYF; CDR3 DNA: TGTGCCAGCAGCATTACAGGGGTTTCCTACGAGCAGTACTTC
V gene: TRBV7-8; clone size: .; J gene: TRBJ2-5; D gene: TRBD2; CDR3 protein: CASSGGLAGGPDQETQYF; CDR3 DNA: TGTGCCAGCAGCGGAGGACTAGCGGGGGGCCCCGATCAAGAGACCCAGTACTTC
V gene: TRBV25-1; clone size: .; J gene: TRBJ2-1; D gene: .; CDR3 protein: CASSMASLAAYNEQFF; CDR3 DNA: TGTGCCAGCAGTATGGCGAGCCTAGCCGCCTACAATGAGCAGTTCTTC
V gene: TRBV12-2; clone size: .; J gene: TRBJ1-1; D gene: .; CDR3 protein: CASRLWGWAEAFF; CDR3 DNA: TGTGCAAGTCGCTTATGGGGTTGGGCTGAAGCTTTCTTT
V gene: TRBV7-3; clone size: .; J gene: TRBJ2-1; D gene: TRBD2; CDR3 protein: CASSPISTSGGSYNEQFF; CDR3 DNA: TGTGCCAGCAGCCCGATCTCGACTAGCGGGGGATCCTACAATGAGCAGTTCTTC
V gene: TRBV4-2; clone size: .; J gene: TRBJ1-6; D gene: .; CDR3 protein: CASSQDPGGETNSPLHF; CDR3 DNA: TGTGCCAGCAGCCAAGACCCGGGTGGTGAGACTAATTCACCCCTCCACTTT
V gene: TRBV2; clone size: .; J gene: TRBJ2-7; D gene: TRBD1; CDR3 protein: CATYGTGTYEQYF; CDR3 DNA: TGTGCCACCTACGGGACAGGGACCTACGAGCAGTACTTC
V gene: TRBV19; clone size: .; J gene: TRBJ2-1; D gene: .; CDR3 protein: CASSPPGYDNEQFF; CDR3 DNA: TGTGCCAGTAGTCCCCCAGGGTACGACAATGAGCAGTTCTTC
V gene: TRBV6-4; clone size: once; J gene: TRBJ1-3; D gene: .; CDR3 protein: CASNPFSGNTIYF; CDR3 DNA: TGTGCCAGCAACCCATTCTCTGGAAACACCATATATTTT
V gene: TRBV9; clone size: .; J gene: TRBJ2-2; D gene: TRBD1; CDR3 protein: CASSPRTGYGTGELFF; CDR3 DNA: TGTGCCAGCAGCCCCCGGACAGGGTACGGCACCGGGGAGCTGTTTTTT
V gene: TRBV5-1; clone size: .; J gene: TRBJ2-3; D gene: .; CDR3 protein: CASSPGEGVSTDTQYF; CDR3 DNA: TGCGCCAGCAGCCCCGGGGAGGGGGTGAGCACAGATACGCAGTATTTT
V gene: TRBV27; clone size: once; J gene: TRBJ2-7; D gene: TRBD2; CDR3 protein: CASSLWNGGAPFYEQYF; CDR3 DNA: TGTGCCAGCAGTTTATGGAACGGGGGGGCTCCATTCTACGAGCAGTACTTC
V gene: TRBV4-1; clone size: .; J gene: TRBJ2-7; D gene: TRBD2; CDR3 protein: CASSQDSGGYEQYF; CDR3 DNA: TGCGCCAGCAGCCAAGATTCGGGGGGCTACGAGCAGTACTTC
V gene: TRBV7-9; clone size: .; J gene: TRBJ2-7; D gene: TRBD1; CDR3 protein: CASSPKGAPQVYEQYF; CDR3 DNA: TGTGCCAGCAGCCCTAAGGGGGCGCCCCAAGTATACGAGCAGTACTTC
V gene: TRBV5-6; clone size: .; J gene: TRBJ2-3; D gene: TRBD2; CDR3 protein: CASSLALAGDSDTQYF; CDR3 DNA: TGTGCCAGCAGCTTGGCACTAGCGGGAGACTCAGATACGCAGTATTTT
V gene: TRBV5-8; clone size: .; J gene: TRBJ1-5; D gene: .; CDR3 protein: CASRPHQRYRQPNQPQHF; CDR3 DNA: TGTGCCAGCAGACCCCATCAGAGGTACCGACAGCCCAATCAGCCCCAGCATTTT
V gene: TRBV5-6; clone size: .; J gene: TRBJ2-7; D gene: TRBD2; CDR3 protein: CASSSTSGRHPYEQYF; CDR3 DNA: TGTGCCAGCAGCTCTACTAGCGGGAGGCATCCCTACGAGCAGTACTTC
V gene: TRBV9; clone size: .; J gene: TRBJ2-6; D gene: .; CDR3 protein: CASSVELSSGANVLTF; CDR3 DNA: TGTGCCAGCAGCGTAGAGTTGAGCTCTGGGGCCAACGTCCTGACTTTC
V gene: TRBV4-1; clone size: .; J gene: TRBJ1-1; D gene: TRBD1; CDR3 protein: CASSQAGTGTVEAFF; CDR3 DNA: TGCGCCAGCAGCCAGGCCGGGACAGGGACGGTTGAAGCTTTCTTT
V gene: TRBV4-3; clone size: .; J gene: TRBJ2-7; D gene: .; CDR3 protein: CASSQDSGYEQYF; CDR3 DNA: TGCGCCAGCAGCCAAGATTCAGGTTACGAGCAGTACTTC
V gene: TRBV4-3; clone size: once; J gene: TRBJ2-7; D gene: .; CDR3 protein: CASSQDREAGGGYEQYF; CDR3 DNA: TGCGCCAGCAGCCAAGATCGGGAGGCAGGGGGCGGATACGAGCAGTACTTC